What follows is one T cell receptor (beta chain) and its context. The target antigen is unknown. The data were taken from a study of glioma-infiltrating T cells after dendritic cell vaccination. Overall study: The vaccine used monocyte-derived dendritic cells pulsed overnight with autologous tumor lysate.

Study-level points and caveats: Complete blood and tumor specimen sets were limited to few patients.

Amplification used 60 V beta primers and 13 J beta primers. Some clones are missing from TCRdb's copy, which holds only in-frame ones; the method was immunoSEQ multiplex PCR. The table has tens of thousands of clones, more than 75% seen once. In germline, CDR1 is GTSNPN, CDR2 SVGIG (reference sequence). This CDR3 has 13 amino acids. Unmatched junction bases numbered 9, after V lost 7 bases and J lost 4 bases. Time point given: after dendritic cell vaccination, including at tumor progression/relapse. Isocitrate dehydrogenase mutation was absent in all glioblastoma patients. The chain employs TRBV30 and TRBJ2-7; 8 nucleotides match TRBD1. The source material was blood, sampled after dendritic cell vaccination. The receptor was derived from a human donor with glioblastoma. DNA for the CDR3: TGTGCCTTGGAGGGCAGGGGGCGGTACGAGCAGTACTTC. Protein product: CALEGRGRYEQYF.